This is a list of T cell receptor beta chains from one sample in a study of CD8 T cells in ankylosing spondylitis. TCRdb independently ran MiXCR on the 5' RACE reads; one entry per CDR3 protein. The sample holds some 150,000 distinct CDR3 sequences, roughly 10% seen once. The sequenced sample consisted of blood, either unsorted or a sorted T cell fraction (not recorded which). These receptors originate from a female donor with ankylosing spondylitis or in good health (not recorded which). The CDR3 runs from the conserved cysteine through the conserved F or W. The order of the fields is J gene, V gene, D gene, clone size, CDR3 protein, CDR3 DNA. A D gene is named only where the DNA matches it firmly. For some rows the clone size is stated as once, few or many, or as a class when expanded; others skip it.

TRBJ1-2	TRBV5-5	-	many	CASSLSWGDSRTGYTF	TGTGCCAGCAGCTTGTCATGGGGCGACTCGAGGACAGGCTACACCTTC
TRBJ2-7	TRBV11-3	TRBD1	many	CASSRMTWTGGNGEQYF	TGTGCCAGCAGCCGAATGACTTGGACAGGGGGGAATGGCGAGCAGTACTTC
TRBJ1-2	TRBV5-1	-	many	CASSLQPGRDGYTF	TGCGCCAGCAGCTTGCAGCCGGGGAGGGATGGCTACACCTTC
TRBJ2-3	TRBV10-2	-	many	CATTLGTDTQYF	TGCGCCACCACCTTGGGCACAGATACGCAGTATTTT
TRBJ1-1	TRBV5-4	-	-	CASSLGGGYSTEAFF	TGTGCCAGCAGCTTGGGGGGGGGATATAGCACTGAAGCTTTCTTT
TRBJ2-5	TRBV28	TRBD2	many	CASSGGAAQETQYF	TGTGCCAGCAGCGGGGGGGCAGCTCAAGAGACCCAGTACTTC
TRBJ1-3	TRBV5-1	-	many	CASSPWTDGDTIYF	TGCGCCAGCAGCCCCTGGACAGACGGGGACACCATATATTTT
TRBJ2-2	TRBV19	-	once	CASNPPANTGELFF	TGTGCCAGTAACCCCCCTGCGAACACCGGGGAGCTGTTTTTT
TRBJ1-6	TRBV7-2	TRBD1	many	CASSARTGKFSPLHF	TGTGCCAGCAGCGCGAGGACAGGAAAATTTTCACCCCTCCACTTT
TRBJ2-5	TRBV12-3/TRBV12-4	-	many	CASRIRGLPETQYF	TGTGCCAGCAGAATCCGGGGCCTCCCGGAGACCCAGTACTTC
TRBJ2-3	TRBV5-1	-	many	CASSIRGSTDTQYF	TGCGCCAGCAGCATTCGGGGGAGCACAGATACGCAGTATTTT
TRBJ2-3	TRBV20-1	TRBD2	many	CSAPERSSGGRGDTQYF	TGCAGTGCCCCCGAACGATCTAGCGGGGGGCGGGGAGATACGCAGTATTTT
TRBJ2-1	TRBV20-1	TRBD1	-	CSARTRARGNEQFF	TGCAGTGCTCGGACCCGGGCCAGGGGGAATGAGCAGTTCTTC
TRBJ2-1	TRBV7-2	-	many	CASSLPGIWNEQFF	TGTGCCAGCAGCTTGCCAGGGATCTGGAATGAGCAGTTCTTC
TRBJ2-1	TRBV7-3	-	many	CASSPVGDLRDNEQFF	TGTGCCAGCAGCCCAGTGGGGGATCTACGAGACAATGAGCAGTTCTTC
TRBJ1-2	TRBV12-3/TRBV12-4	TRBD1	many	CASRMGQNYGYTF	TGTGCCAGCAGGATGGGACAGAACTATGGCTACACCTTC
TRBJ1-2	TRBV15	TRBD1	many	CATSSRQGMYGYTF	TGTGCCACCAGCAGTCGACAGGGGATGTATGGCTACACCTTC
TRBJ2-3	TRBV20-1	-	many	CSAYTDTQYF	TGCAGTGCTTACACAGATACGCAGTATTTT
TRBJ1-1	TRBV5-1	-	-	CASSLARANLPNTEAFF	TGCGCCAGCAGCTTGGCTCGGGCGAACCTCCCGAACACTGAAGCTTTCTTT
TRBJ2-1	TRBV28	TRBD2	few	CASSLLPGGARNEQFF	TGTGCCAGCAGTTTATTACCCGGGGGGGCCAGGAATGAGCAGTTCTTC
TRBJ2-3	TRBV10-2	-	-	CASSEFALGTDTQYF	TGCGCCAGCAGTGAGTTCGCCCTGGGCACAGATACGCAGTATTTT
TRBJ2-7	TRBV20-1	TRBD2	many	CSAGTSGIHEQYF	TGCAGTGCTGGGACTAGCGGGATTCACGAGCAGTACTTC
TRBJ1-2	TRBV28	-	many	CASSFGGEGNYGYTF	TGTGCCAGCAGTTTCGGGGGTGAGGGTAACTATGGCTACACCTTC
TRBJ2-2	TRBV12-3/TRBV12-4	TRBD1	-	CASLSGGFGELFF	TGTGCCAGCTTATCAGGGGGCTTCGGGGAGCTGTTTTTT
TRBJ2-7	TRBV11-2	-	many	CASSLEAGPSYEQYF	TGTGCCAGCAGCTTAGAGGCAGGGCCTTCCTACGAGCAGTACTTC
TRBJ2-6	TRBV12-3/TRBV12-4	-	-	CASGEGSGANVLTF	TGTGCCAGCGGGGAAGGCTCTGGGGCCAACGTCCTGACTTTC
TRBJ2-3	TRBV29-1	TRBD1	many	CSASTGGTDTQYF	TGCAGCGCTTCCACAGGGGGCACAGATACGCAGTATTTT
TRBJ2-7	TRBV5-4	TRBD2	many	CASSLYRLAGDEQYF	TGTGCCAGCAGCTTATATAGGCTAGCGGGGGATGAGCAGTACTTC
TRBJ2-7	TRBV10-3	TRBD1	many	CAISESSGTGAYEQYF	TGTGCCATCAGTGAGTCCTCCGGGACAGGTGCCTACGAGCAGTACTTC
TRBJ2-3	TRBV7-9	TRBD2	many	CASSFKYGRDPDTQYF	TGTGCCAGCAGCTTCAAATACGGGAGGGACCCAGATACGCAGTATTTT
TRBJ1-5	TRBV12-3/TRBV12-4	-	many	CASKLGDRGNQPQHF	TGTGCCAGCAAACTGGGCGATAGAGGCAATCAGCCCCAGCATTTT
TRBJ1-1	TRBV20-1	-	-	CSGWELNTETFF	TGCAGTGGTTGGGAGCTGAACACTGAAACTTTCTTT
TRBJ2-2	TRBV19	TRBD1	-	CASSRGQGDTGELFF	TGTGCCAGTAGTAGAGGGCAGGGGGACACCGGGGAGCTGTTTTTT
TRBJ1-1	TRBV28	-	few	CASSGVLGVNTEAFF	TGTGCCAGCAGTGGGGTATTGGGCGTGAACACTGAAGCTTTCTTT
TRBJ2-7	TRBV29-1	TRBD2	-	CSVEAQAGGIIYEQYF	TGCAGCGTTGAAGCCCAGGCCGGGGGGATAATCTACGAGCAGTACTTC
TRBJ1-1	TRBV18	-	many	CASSLLRGETEAFF	TGTGCCAGCTCGTTACTAAGGGGGGAAACTGAAGCTTTCTTT
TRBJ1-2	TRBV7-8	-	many	CASSTLGARGYTF	TGTGCCAGCAGCACCCTGGGGGCGCGGGGCTACACCTTC
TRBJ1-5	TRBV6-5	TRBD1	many	CASSTGVQPQHF	TGTGCCAGCAGTACAGGGGTCCAGCCCCAGCATTTT
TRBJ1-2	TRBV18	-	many	CASSPSGGGYTF	TGTGCCAGCTCACCGTCGGGGGGGGGCTACACCTTC
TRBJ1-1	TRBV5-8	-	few	CASSWGGNTEAFF	TGTGCCAGCAGCTGGGGGGGGAACACTGAAGCTTTCTTT
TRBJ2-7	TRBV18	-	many	CASSPPNSYEQYF	TGTGCCAGCTCACCACCCAATTCCTACGAGCAGTACTTC
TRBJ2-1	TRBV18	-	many	CASSPRQGSYNEQFF	TGTGCCAGCTCACCGAGGCAGGGGTCCTACAATGAGCAGTTCTTC
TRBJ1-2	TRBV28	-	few	CASISRGASYGYTF	TGTGCCAGCATTTCCAGAGGGGCTTCCTATGGCTACACCTTC
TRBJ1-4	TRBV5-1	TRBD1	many	CASSVGGSNEKLFF	TGCGCCAGCAGCGTAGGGGGCAGTAATGAAAAACTGTTTTTT
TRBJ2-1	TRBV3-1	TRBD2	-	CTCSPPGLAGVASNEQFF	TGTACCTGCAGTCCACCGGGACTAGCGGGAGTGGCTTCCAATGAGCAGTTCTTC